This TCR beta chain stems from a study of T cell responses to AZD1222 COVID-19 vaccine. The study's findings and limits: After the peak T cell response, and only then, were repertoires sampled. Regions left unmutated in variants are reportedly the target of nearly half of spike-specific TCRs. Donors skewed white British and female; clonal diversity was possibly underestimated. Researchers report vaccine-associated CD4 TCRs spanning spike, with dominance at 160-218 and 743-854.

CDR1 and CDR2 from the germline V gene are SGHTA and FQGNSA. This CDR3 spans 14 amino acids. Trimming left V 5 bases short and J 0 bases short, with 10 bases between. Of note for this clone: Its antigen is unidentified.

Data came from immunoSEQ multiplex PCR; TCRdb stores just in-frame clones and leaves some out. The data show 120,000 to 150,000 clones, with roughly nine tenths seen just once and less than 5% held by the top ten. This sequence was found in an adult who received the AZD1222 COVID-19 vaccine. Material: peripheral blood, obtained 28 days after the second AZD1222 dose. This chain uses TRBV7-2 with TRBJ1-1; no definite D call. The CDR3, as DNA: TGTGCCAGCAGCATGAACTGGGTGAACACTGAAGCTTTCTTT. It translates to CASSMNWVNTEAFF.